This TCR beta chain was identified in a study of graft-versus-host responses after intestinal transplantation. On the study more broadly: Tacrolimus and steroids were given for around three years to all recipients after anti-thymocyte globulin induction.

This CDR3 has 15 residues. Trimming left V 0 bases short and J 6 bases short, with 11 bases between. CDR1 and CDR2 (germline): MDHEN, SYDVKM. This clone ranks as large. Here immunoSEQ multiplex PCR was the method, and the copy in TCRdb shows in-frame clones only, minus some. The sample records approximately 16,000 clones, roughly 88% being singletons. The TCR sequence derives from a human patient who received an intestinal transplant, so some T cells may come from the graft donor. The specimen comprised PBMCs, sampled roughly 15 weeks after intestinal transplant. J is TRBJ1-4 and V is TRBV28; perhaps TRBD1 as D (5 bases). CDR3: CASSLWGRAHEKLFF. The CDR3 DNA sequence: TGTGCCAGCAGTTTATGGGGCAGGGCCCATGAAAAACTGTTTTTT.